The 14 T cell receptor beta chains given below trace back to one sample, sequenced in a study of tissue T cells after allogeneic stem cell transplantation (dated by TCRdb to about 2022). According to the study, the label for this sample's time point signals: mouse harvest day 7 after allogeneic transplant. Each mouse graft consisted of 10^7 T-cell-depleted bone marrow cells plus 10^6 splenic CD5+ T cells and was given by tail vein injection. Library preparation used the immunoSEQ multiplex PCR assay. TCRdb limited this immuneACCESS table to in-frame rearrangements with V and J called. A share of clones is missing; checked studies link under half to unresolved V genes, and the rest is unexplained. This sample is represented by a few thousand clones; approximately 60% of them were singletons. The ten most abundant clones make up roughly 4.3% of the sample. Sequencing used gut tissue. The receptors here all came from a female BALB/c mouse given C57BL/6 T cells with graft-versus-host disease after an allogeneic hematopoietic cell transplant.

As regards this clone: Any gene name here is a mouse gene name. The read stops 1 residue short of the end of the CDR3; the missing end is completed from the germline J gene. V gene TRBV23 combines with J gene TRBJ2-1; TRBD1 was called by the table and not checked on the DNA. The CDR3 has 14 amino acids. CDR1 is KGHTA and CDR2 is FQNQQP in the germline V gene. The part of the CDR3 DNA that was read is TGCTCCAGCAGTAGGACAGTTAACTATGCTGAGCAGTTC. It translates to CSSSRTVNYAEQF. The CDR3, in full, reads CSSSRTVNYAEQFF. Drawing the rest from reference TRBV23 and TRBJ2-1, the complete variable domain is DAAVTQKPRYLIKMKGQEAEMKCIPEKGHTAVFWYQQKQSKELKFLIYFQNQQPLDQIDMVKERFSAVCPSSSLCSLGIRTCEAEDSALYLCSSSRTVNYAEQFFGPGTRLTVL.

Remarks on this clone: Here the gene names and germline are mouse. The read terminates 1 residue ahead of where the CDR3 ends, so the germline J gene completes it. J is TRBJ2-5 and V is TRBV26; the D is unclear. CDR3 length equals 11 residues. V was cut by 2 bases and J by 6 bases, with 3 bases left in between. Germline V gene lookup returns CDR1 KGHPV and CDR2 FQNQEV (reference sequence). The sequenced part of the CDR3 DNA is TGTGCCAGCAGTCTGACGGACACCCAGTAC. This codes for CASSLTDTQY. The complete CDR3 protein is CASSLTDTQYF. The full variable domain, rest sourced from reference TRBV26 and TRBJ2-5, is NSKVIQTPRYLVKGQGQKAKMRCIPEKGHPVVFWYQQNKNNEFKFLINFQNQEVLQQIDMTEKRFSAECPSNSPCSLEIQSSEAGDSALYLCASSLTDTQYFGPGTRLLVL.

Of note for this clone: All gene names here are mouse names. The CDR3 bases that were read are TGTGCCAGCAGGAACAGGGGGCGAGGAAATACGCTCTAT. It codes for CASRNRGRGNTLY. The whole CDR3 sequence is CASRNRGRGNTLYF. The chain recombines TRBV13-3 with TRBJ1-3, with 9 bases identical to TRBD1. The read halts 1 residue ahead of the CDR3 end, with the missing end drawn from the germline J gene. This CDR3 is 14 amino acids long. V lost 5 bases to trimming and J lost 4 bases; unmatched junction nucleotides: 4. CDR1 and CDR2 (germline): NNHDY, SYVADS.

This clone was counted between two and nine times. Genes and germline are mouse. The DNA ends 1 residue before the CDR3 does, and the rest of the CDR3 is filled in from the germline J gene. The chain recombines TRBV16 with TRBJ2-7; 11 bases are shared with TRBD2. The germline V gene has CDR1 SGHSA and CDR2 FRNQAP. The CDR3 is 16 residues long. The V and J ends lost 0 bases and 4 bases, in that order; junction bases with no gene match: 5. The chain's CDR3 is CASSLDSGTGGYEQYF. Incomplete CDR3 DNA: TGTGCAAGCAGCTTAGATTCCGGGACTGGGGGATATGAACAGTAC.

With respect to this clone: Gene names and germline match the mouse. The CDR3 DNA, read in part, is TGTGCCAGCAGTCTGGGGGGTCATGCAGAAACGCTGTAT. It translates to CASSLGGHAETLY. The CDR3 reads in full as CASSLGGHAETLYF. The rearrangement links TRBV26 to TRBJ2-3; D is perhaps TRBD1 or TRBD2 (5 bases each). The missing CDR3 end, 1 residue past where the read stops, is filled in from the germline J gene. V lost 2 bases, J lost 2 bases, and 8 bases lay in between. There are 14 residues in the CDR3. From germline, CDR1 is KGHPV and CDR2 FQNQEV (reference sequence). The full variable domain, with the rest looked up from reference TRBV26 and TRBJ2-3, is NSKVIQTPRYLVKGQGQKAKMRCIPEKGHPVVFWYQQNKNNEFKFLINFQNQEVLQQIDMTEKRFSAECPSNSPCSLEIQSSEAGDSALYLCASSLGGHAETLYFGSGTRLTVL.

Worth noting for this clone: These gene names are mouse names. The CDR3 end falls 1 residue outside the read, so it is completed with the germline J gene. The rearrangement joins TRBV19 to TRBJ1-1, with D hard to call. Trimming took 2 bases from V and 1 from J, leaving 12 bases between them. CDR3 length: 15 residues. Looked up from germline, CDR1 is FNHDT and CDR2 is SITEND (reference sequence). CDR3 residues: CASSIGRPLNTEVFF. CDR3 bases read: TGTGCCAGCAGTATCGGCAGGCCTCTAAACACAGAAGTCTTC.

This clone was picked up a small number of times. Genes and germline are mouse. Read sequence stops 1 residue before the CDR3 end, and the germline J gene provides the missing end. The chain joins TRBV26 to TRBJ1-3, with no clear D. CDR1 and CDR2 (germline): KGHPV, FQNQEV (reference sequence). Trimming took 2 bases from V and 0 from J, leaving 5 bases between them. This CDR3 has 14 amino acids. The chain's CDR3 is CASSLILSGNTLYF. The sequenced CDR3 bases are TGTGCCAGCAGTCTGATCCTTTCTGGAAATACGCTCTAT.

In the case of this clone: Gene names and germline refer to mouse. The CDR3 DNA, read in part, is TGTGCCAGCAGTGTCCTCCGGGACAGGGTTGAACAGTAC. It codes for CASSVLRDRVEQY. The CDR3, in full, reads CASSVLRDRVEQYF. The rearrangement joins TRBV13-1 to TRBJ2-7, with 9 nucleotides matching TRBD1. The sequenced fragment ends 1 residue before the CDR3 boundary, so the rest is inferred from the germline J gene. The V gene end was trimmed by 3 bases and the J gene end by 6 bases; junction bases not matched to a gene: 7. The germline V gene has CDR1 NSHNY and CDR2 SYGAGN. The CDR3 runs 14 residues.

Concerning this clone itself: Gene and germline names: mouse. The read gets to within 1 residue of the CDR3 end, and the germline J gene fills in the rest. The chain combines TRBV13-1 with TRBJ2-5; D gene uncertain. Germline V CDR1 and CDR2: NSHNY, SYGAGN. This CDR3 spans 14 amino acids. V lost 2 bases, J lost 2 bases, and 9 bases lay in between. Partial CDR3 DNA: TGTGCCAGCAGTGAACCGGGATTCCAAGACACCCAGTAC. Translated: CASSEPGFQDTQY. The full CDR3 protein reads CASSEPGFQDTQYF.

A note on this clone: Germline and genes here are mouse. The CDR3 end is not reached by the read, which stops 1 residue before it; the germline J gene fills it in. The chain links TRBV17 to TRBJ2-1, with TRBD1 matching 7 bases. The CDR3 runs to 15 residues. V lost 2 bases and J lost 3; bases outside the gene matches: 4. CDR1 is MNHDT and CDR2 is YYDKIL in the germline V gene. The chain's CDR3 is CASSRFGTVYAEQFF. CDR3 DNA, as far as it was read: TGTGCTAGCAGTAGATTCGGGACAGTCTATGCTGAGCAGTTC.

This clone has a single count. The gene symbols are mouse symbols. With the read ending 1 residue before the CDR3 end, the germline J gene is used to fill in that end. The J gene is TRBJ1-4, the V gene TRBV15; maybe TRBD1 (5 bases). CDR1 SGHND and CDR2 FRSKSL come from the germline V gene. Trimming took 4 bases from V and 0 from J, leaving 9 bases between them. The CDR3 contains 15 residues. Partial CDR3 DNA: TGTGCCAGCAGTTCGGGGGGGATTTCCAACGAAAGATTATTT. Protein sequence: CASSSGGISNERLF. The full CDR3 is CASSSGGISNERLFF.

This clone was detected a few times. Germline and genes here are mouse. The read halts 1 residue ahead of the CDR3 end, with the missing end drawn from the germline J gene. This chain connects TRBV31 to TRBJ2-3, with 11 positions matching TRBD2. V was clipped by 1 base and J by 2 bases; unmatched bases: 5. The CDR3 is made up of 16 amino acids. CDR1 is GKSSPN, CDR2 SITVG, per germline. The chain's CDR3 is CAWSPRTGGYAETLYF. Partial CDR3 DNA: TGTGCCTGGAGTCCCAGGACTGGGGGGTATGCAGAAACGCTGTAT.

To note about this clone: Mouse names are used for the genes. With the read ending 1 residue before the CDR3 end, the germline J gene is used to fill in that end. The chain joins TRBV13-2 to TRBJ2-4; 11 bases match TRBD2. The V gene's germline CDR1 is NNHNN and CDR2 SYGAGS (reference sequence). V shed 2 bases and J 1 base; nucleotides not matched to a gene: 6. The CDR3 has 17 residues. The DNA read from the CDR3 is TGTGCCAGCGGTGAATACTGGGGGGGCGTAGGTCAAAACACCTTGTAC. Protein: CASGEYWGGVGQNTLY. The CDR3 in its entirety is CASGEYWGGVGQNTLYF.

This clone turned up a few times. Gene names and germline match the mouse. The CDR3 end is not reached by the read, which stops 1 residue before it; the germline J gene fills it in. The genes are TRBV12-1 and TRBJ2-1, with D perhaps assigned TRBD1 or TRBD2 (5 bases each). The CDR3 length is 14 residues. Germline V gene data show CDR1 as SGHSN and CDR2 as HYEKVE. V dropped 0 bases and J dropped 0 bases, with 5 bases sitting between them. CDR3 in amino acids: CASSLGGNYAEQFF. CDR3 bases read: TGTGCCAGCTCTCTCGGGGGTAACTATGCTGAGCAGTTC.